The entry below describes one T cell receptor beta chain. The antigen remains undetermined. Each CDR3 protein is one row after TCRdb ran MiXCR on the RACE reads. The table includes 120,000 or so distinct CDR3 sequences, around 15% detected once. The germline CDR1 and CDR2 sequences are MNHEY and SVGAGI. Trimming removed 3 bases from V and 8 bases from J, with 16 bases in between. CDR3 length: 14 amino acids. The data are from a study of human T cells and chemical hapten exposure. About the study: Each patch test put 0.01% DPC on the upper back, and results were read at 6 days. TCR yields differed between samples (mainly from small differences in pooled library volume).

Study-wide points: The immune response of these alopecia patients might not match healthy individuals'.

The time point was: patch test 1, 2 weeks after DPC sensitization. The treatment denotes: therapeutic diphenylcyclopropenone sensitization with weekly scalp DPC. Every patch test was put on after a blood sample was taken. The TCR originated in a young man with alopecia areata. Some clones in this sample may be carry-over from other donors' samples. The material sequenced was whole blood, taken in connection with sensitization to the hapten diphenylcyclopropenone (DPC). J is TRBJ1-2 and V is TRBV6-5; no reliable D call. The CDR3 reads CASSYYSGPGGYTF. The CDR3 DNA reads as TGTGCCAGCAGTTATTATTCGGGTCCAGGAGGCTACACCTTC.